The 19 T cell receptor beta chains below come from one sample, sequenced in a study of blood T cell repertoires in COVID-19. The assay was immunoSEQ multiplex PCR, and TCRdb's table has in-frame clones only and misses some. Of some 150,000 clones in the sample, about 83% were seen once. Sample: peripheral blood. Source of these receptors: a woman aged 40 to 49 with acute or convalescent COVID-19.

This chain uses TRBV30 with TRBJ2-3, with D perhaps matching TRBD1 (5 bases). The V end was cut by 4 bases, the J end by 0 bases, with 20 bases between. The CDR3 is 17 residues long. The germline CDR1 and CDR2 sequences are GTSNPN and SVGIG (reference sequence). The CDR3, as DNA: TGTGCCTGGATCAGATCTCCGACAGCGACTAGCACAGATACGCAGTATTTT. Translated: CAWIRSPTATSTDTQYF. The variable domain in full, completed from reference TRBV30 and TRBJ2-3, reads SQTIHQWPATLVQPVGSPLSLECTVEGTSNPNLYWYRQAAGRGLQLLFYSVGIGQISSEVPQNLSASRPQDRQFILSSKKLLLSDSGFYLCAWIRSPTATSTDTQYFGPGTRLTVL.

This clone was observed a handful of times. This rearrangement joins TRBV15 to TRBJ2-7, with a possible D match to TRBD2 (7 bases). Germline V gene data show CDR1 as LNHNV and CDR2 as YYDKDF (reference sequence). The CDR3 consists of 14 residues. The V end lost 1 base, the J end lost 3 bases, and 10 bases lay between the germline ends. CDR3 in DNA: TGTGCCACCAGCAGAGCGGGGGGCGTCTACGAGCAGTACTTC. The encoded protein is CATSRAGGVYEQYF. Full variable domain (outside the CDR3, taken from reference TRBV15 and TRBJ2-7): DAMVIQNPRYQVTQFGKPVTLSCSQTLNHNVMYWYQQKSSQAPKLLFHYYDKDFNNEADTPDNFQSRRPNTSFCFLDIRSPGLGDTAMYLCATSRAGGVYEQYFGPGTRLTVT.

The chain has TRBV4-1 and TRBJ1-5, with TRBD1 as a possible D gene (6 bases). Deletions cut 5 bases from V and 1 base from J, with 15 bases between. This CDR3 spans 16 amino acids. The germline V gene has CDR1 MGHRA and CDR2 YSYEKL. As DNA, the CDR3 is TGCGCCAGCAGCGACCTCTGGGGGCGAAGCAATCAGCCCCAGCATTTT. This codes for CASSDLWGRSNQPQHF.

This clone was observed once. The rearrangement uses TRBV6-5 and TRBJ1-3; 7 bases map to TRBD1. The CDR3 extends over 16 amino acids. Trimming took 2 bases from V and 0 from J; bases not matched to a gene: 4. From germline, CDR1 is MNHEY and CDR2 SVGAGI. CDR3 region: CASSYGQDHSGNTIYF. CDR3 bases: TGTGCCAGCAGTTACGGACAGGACCACTCTGGAAACACCATATATTTT.

This chain uses TRBV4-2 with TRBJ2-2; TRBD1 matches 9 bases. The V gene's germline CDR1 is LGHNA and CDR2 YNFKEQ. The trim removed 4 bases at V and 6 bases at J, leaving 9 bases unmatched. The CDR3 totals 16 residues. In nucleotides, the CDR3 is TGTGCCAGCAGCCTCCATGGGGGACAGGGCTCCGGGGAGCTGTTTTTT. This codes for CASSLHGGQGSGELFF.

V usage is TRBV6-5 and J usage is TRBJ1-1, with D unresolved. V was pared by 4 bases and J by 3 bases, with 9 bases between. The CDR3 totals 13 residues. Germline loops: CDR1 MNHEY, CDR2 SVGAGI. The CDR3 nucleotides read TGTGCCAGCAGTTCGTCGACACACACTGAAGCTTTCTTT. It is translated as CASSSSTHTEAFF.

The chain carries TRBV5-1 and TRBJ2-1; D not certain. V gave up 0 bases and J gave up 0 bases, with 13 bases separating them. Germline CDR1 is SGHRS and CDR2 is YFSETQ. The CDR3 covers 17 residues. For the CDR3, the DNA is TGCGCCAGCAGCTTGGTGGCCTTACGGAGCTCCTACAATGAGCAGTTCTTC. Its protein product is CASSLVALRSSYNEQFF.

A few counts support this clone. CDR3 coding DNA: TGTGCCAGTAGTAATGGACAGGGGGGTTCGGAGACCCAGTACTTC. Its protein is CASSNGQGGSETQYF. The V and J genes are TRBV19 and TRBJ2-5, with 10 bases that match TRBD1. Germline V lookup: CDR1 LNHDA, CDR2 SQIVND (reference sequence). This CDR3 region has 15 residues. The ends lost 4 bases at V and 5 bases at J; junction bases unmatched: 7.

The J gene is TRBJ1-5, the V gene TRBV5-6; D is unresolved. V lost 0 bases and J 6 bases, leaving 7 bases between the germline ends. The germline gives CDR1 SGHDT, CDR2 YYEEEE. This CDR3 region has 13 residues. CDR3 nucleotide sequence: TGTGCCAGCAGCTTGGCCTCACTTCAGCCCCAGCATTTT. It encodes CASSLASLQPQHF.

The genes are TRBV11-3 and TRBJ2-3; D might be TRBD2 (6 bases). This CDR3 is 16 amino acids long. Trimming stripped 6 bases from V and 2 bases from J, with 18 bases between. CDR1 and CDR2 (germline): SGHNT, YENEEA. The chain's CDR3 is CASSPGRWGSTDTQYF. The DNA of the CDR3 is TGTGCCAGCAGTCCGGGGAGGTGGGGTTCCACAGATACGCAGTATTTT.

This clone was detected a few times. The chain couples TRBV5-1 to TRBJ1-2, with a weak D call TRBD1 (5 bases). CDR3 length: 16 amino acids. Germline V gives CDR1 SGHRS, CDR2 YFSETQ. The germline V and J ends were trimmed by 4 bases and 8 bases, with 24 bases remaining between them. CDR3 amino acids: CASSPGGAGRLGGYTF. CDR3 nucleotide sequence: TGCGCCAGCAGCCCCGGCGGAGCGGGGCGACTTGGGGGCTACACCTTC.

The rearrangement links TRBV6-5 to TRBJ2-1; 8 nucleotides line up with TRBD2. The CDR3 length is 16 residues. Germline lookup yields CDR1 MNHEY and CDR2 SVGAGI. V shed 4 bases, J shed 1 base, and the junction held 6 bases outside the gene matches. The CDR3 coding sequence is TGTGCCAGCAGTTTTGGCCCTAGCGGGTCCTACAATGAGCAGTTCTTC. It yields the protein CASSFGPSGSYNEQFF.

The chain couples TRBV18 to TRBJ1-5; D is perhaps TRBD1 (6 bases). Per germline, CDR1 KGHSH and CDR2 LQKENI. CDR3 size: 17 residues. V lost 5 bases and J 0 bases, leaving 17 bases between the germline ends. The CDR3 is CASSGQTTLYSNQPQHF. The CDR3 region has the DNA TGTGCCAGCTCAGGACAGACTACCCTTTATAGCAATCAGCCCCAGCATTTT.

This chain links TRBV12-5 with TRBJ2-7, with D possibly TRBD2 on 5 matching bases. This CDR3 region has 14 residues. The V end was cut by 1 base, the J end by 3 bases, with 10 bases between. From germline, CDR1 is LGHNT and CDR2 FRNRAP. The CDR3 loop reads CASGLGRAGYEQYF. In DNA form, the CDR3 reads TGTGCTAGTGGTTTGGGGCGGGCGGGCTACGAGCAGTACTTC.

In its sample, this clone was seen once. V usage is TRBV7-7 and J usage is TRBJ2-2; 12 bases fit TRBD1. Per the germline V gene, CDR1 is SSHAT and CDR2 is FNYEAQ (reference sequence). J was trimmed by 3 bases and V by 5 bases; bases with no gene match: 4. The CDR3 is made up of 16 amino acids. In DNA, the CDR3 is TGTGCCAGCAGCCCTGGGACAGGGGGCGACACCGGGGAGCTGTTTTTT. Protein sequence: CASSPGTGGDTGELFF.

The CDR3 loop is CASSQGYGQDTF. The CDR3 DNA is TGTGCCAGCAGCCAAGGTTACGGACAGGACACCTTC. The chain combines TRBV3-1 (or the pseudogene TRBV3-2) with TRBJ1-2; 7 bases align to TRBD1. With V trimmed by 1 base and J by 12 bases, 5 bases remained unmatched. Germline assignment: CDR1 LGHDT and CDR2 YNNKEL (reference sequence). The CDR3 loop spans 12 amino acids.

The V and J genes are TRBV2 and TRBJ1-5; D gene uncertain. This CDR3 contains 14 residues. V dropped 5 bases and J dropped 1 base, with 9 bases sitting between them. Germline CDR1 is SNHLY and CDR2 is FYNNEI. CDR3: CASSPGISNQPQHF. CDR3 coding DNA: TGTGCCAGCAGTCCGGGAATCAGCAATCAGCCCCAGCATTTT.

CDR3 loop: CASSSVPGSTGELFF. The CDR3, as DNA: TGTGCCAGCAGCTCCGTACCGGGGAGTACCGGGGAGCTGTTTTTT. The chain carries TRBV7-8 and TRBJ2-2; D possibly corresponds to TRBD2 (5 bases). This CDR3 spans 15 amino acids. In germline, CDR1 is SGHVS, CDR2 FQNEAQ. V was cut by 4 bases and J by 5 bases, with 14 bases left in between.

The V gene is TRBV11-2, the J gene TRBJ1-6; D is perhaps TRBD1 (5 bases). This CDR3 is built from 14 residues. The V end lost 5 bases, the J end lost 8 bases, and 13 bases lay between the germline ends. In germline, CDR1 is SGHAT, CDR2 FQNNGV. In DNA form, the CDR3 reads TGTGCCAGCAGCGTCGGGACTTTGGATTCACCCCTCCACTTT. Its protein product is CASSVGTLDSPLHF.